These 7 T cell receptor beta chains were sequenced from one sample in a study of blood T cell repertoires in COVID-19. Profiling relied on immunoSEQ multiplex PCR, and the TCRdb table lists in-frame clones only, not all of them. There are about 230,000 clones in the sample; around four fifths occur only once, and approximately 5.3% lies in the top ten. The sample consisted of peripheral blood. The origin of the receptors is an elderly man with acute or convalescent COVID-19.

This clone was detected only once. As DNA, the CDR3 is TGTGCCAGCAGTCAGCCCCACCCCTTCGGGCAGGGTAATGAAAAACTGTTTTTT. Protein product: CASSQPHPFGQGNEKLFF. This rearrangement joins TRBV6-6 to TRBJ1-4; a possible D gene is TRBD1 (5 bases). The CDR3 has 18 amino acids. Germline V gene lookup returns CDR1 MNHNY and CDR2 SVGAGI (reference sequence). Trimming pared 5 bases from V and 4 bases from J, leaving 23 bases between.

The chain recombines TRBV15 with TRBJ2-6; the match to TRBD1 covers 7 bases. CDR1 is LNHNV, CDR2 YYDKDF, per germline (reference sequence). The CDR3 runs 16 residues. Germline trimming cut 0 bases from V and 4 bases from J; bases unmatched to any gene: 3. CDR3 protein: CATSRDRGQGANVLTF. The CDR3 DNA reads as TGTGCCACCAGCAGAGATAGGGGGCAAGGGGCCAACGTCCTGACTTTC.

This chain links TRBV28 with TRBJ2-1; 7 bases line up with TRBD2. CDR1 is MDHEN, CDR2 SYDVKM, per germline. The junction had 8 bases not matched to a gene; V was cut back by 6 bases and J by 0 bases. The CDR3 totals 16 residues. The CDR3 coding sequence is TGTGCCAGCAGATCCGCTAGCGGAAGCTCCTACAATGAGCAGTTCTTC. Protein: CASRSASGSSYNEQFF. Variable domain in full (rest from reference TRBV28 and TRBJ2-1): DVKVTQSSRYLVKRTGEKVFLECVQDMDHENMFWYRQDPGLGLRLIYFSYDVKMKEKGDIPEGYSVSREKKERFSLILESASTNQTSMYLCASRSASGSSYNEQFFGPGTRLTVL.

As DNA, the CDR3 is TGTGCCAGCTCACCACCGGGGGGAAAGGCTTATGGCTACACCTTC. It yields the protein CASSPPGGKAYGYTF. The chain joins TRBV18 to TRBJ1-2; D might be TRBD1 (5 bases). Trimming pared 0 bases from V and 5 bases from J, leaving 13 bases between. CDR1 is KGHSH, CDR2 LQKENI, per germline. The CDR3 has 15 residues.

The chain is built from TRBV27 and TRBJ1-5; 9 bases match TRBD1. The CDR3 is 18 amino acids. With 5 bases clipped from V and 0 bases from J, the junction kept 11 bases outside the gene matches. Per the germline V gene, CDR1 is MNHEY and CDR2 is SMNVEV (reference sequence). The CDR3 DNA sequence: TGTGCCAGCAGTGCCGGGACAGGGATGGTGGGTAGCAATCAGCCCCAGCATTTT. It encodes CASSAGTGMVGSNQPQHF.

This clone was seen only once. This sequence joins TRBV27 and TRBJ1-2, with 7 bases lining up with TRBD1. The germline V gene has CDR1 MNHEY and CDR2 SMNVEV (reference sequence). CDR3 size: 15 residues. The V and J ends lost 7 bases and 6 bases, in that order; junction bases with no gene match: 14. In nucleotides, the CDR3 is TGTGCCAGCACCCTGAAGGCAGGGGGTAGTAATGGCTACACCTTC. Translation: CASTLKAGGSNGYTF.

CDR3 bases: TGTGCCAGTAATAACCCAGGATCTGGGGCCAACGTCCTGACTTTC. Translation gives CASNNPGSGANVLTF. The chain combines TRBV19 with TRBJ2-6; D unresolved. The V end was cut by 7 bases, the J end by 1 base, with 11 bases between. CDR3 size: 15 residues. Germline CDR1 LNHDA, CDR2 SQIVND (reference sequence).